These 7 T cell receptor beta chains originate from one sample sequenced in a study of T cell changes during pregnancy in multiple sclerosis. TCRdb's copy holds only in-frame clones and misses some; the assay was immunoSEQ multiplex PCR. The sample yields tens of thousands of clones, 85% to 95% seen once. This material consisted of peripheral blood, taken after pregnancy. The receptors were sampled from a female donor with multiple sclerosis, enrolled in a pregnancy study.

The count of this clone is one. This chain connects TRBV30 to TRBJ1-5; unclear D gene. The CDR3 is made up of 13 amino acids. Trimming took 1 base from V and 2 from J, leaving 6 bases between them. The germline V gene encodes CDR1 GTSNPN and CDR2 SVGIG (reference sequence). The CDR3 DNA reads TGTGCCTGGAGTGGCGAAGGCAATCAGCCCCAGCATTTT. Translated, it gives CAWSGEGNQPQHF. The variable domain in full, with the rest retrieved from reference TRBV30 and TRBJ1-5, is SQTIHQWPATLVQPVGSPLSLECTVEGTSNPNLYWYRQAAGRGLQLLFYSVGIGQISSEVPQNLSASRPQDRQFILSSKKLLLSDSGFYLCAWSGEGNQPQHFGDGTRLSIL.

The chain has TRBV7-9 and TRBJ2-1, with 13 positions matching TRBD2. This CDR3 is 15 amino acids long. The germline CDR1 and CDR2 sequences are SEHNR and FQNEAQ (reference sequence). The J segment lost 10 bases and the V segment lost 5 bases, leaving 8 bases of the junction unmatched. The CDR3 loop reads CASSRGTSGETEQFF. CDR3 DNA: TGTGCCAGCAGCCGTGGGACTAGCGGGGAAACGGAGCAGTTCTTC.

This clone showed up just once. The V and J genes are TRBV19 and TRBJ2-7; possible D gene TRBD2, 6 bases. CDR1 is LNHDA and CDR2 is SQIVND in the germline V gene (reference sequence). CDR3 length equals 14 residues. The V gene lost 5 bases and the J gene lost 1 base, with 12 bases spanning the gap. Here the CDR3 reads CASSPGTLSYEQYF. In nucleotides, the CDR3 is TGTGCCAGTAGTCCCGGGACTCTATCCTACGAGCAGTACTTC.

This clone was seen a single time. The V gene is TRBV10-1, the J gene TRBJ2-6, with TRBD1 as a possible D gene (5 bases). CDR1 is WNHNN and CDR2 is SYGVQD in the germline V gene (reference sequence). Trimming removed 4 bases from V and 2 bases from J, with 6 bases in between. CDR3 length: 14 amino acids. This CDR3 is CASSAGTGANVLTF. The CDR3 nucleotides are TGCGCCAGCAGTGCAGGGACTGGGGCCAACGTCCTGACTTTC.

This clone was counted once. This chain uses TRBV19 with TRBJ1-2; unclear D gene. The V end lost 1 base, the J end lost 8 bases, and 17 bases lay between the germline ends. Per germline, CDR1 LNHDA and CDR2 SQIVND (reference sequence). The CDR3 is 15 amino acids. In DNA, the CDR3 is TGTGCCAGTAGTATAGGGCCAGAAACCAGTTCGGGCTACACCTTC. It codes for CASSIGPETSSGYTF.

The V call is TRBV7-2, the J call TRBJ1-1; 7 bases match TRBD1. Germline assignment: CDR1 SGHTA and CDR2 FQGNSA. V shed 5 bases, J shed 5 bases, and the junction held 14 bases outside the gene matches. The CDR3 runs to 16 residues. CDR3 residues: CASSPANRGRGTEAFF. The CDR3 DNA reads as TGTGCCAGCAGCCCAGCCAACAGGGGCCGAGGGACTGAAGCTTTCTTT.

J is TRBJ2-6 and V is TRBV7-9; 14 bases map to TRBD2. Germline V gene lookup returns CDR1 SEHNR and CDR2 FQNEAQ (reference sequence). The V segment lost 5 bases and the J segment 4 bases; nucleotides outside the gene matches: 7. The CDR3 has 18 residues. CDR3 loop: CASSPGTSGGFGANVLTF. As DNA, the CDR3 is TGTGCCAGCAGCCCAGGGACTAGCGGGGGTTTCGGGGCCAACGTCCTGACTTTC.